Shown below are 20 T cell receptor beta chains from a single sample sequenced in a study of T-cell memory formation after mild COVID-19. TCRdb called the 5' RACE reads again in MiXCR, with one record for every CDR3 protein. In the table there are approximately 260,000 distinct CDR3 sequences, over 15% of which are singletons. Sequenced sample: PBMCs or a T cell subset sorted from them (not recorded which). These receptors all stem from a man between 18 and 35 years old who had mild COVID-19 (a few samples of this study predate the infection). Cell type and time point are not known.

The chain uses TRBV7-9 and TRBJ2-5; D may be TRBD2 (6 bases). The CDR3 is made up of 11 amino acids. Germline CDR1 SEHNR, CDR2 FQNEAQ (reference sequence). V shed 11 bases and J shed 7 bases, with 14 bases lying between them. CDR3 in amino acids: CAQSSGRTQYF. As DNA, the CDR3 is TGTGCCCAAAGCTCCGGGAGGACCCAGTACTTC.

The CDR3 DNA follows: TGCAGTGCTAGCCATCCGGGACTAGCGGACACAGATACGCAGTATTTT. Translated, it gives CSASHPGLADTDTQYF. The chain recombines TRBV20-1 with TRBJ2-3, with TRBD2 matching 11 bases. The CDR3 has 16 residues. Germline V gene sequence: CDR1 DFQATT, CDR2 SNEGSKA (reference sequence). V was clipped by 3 bases and J by 2 bases; unmatched bases: 7.

This clonotype was observed a single time. The chain employs TRBV7-8 and TRBJ2-5, with 8 bases lining up with TRBD1. The trim removed 5 bases at V and 5 bases at J, leaving 19 bases unmatched. The germline V gene has CDR1 SGHVS and CDR2 FQNEAQ. The CDR3 is made up of 18 amino acids. CDR3 residues: CASSPYRIPTGAKETQYF. The CDR3, as DNA: TGTGCCAGCAGCCCATACAGGATACCGACAGGGGCTAAGGAGACCCAGTACTTC. Full variable domain (rest looked up from reference TRBV7-8 and TRBJ2-5): GAGVSQSPRYKVAKRGQDVALRCDPISGHVSLFWYQQALGQGPEFLTYFQNEAQLDKSGLPSDRFFAERPEGSVSTLKIQRTQQEDSAVYLCASSPYRIPTGAKETQYFGPGTRLLVL.

This clonotype was counted at least ten times. The chain employs TRBV24-1 and TRBJ1-2; weak D call: TRBD1 (6 bases). Germline CDR1 KGHDR, CDR2 SFDVKD. The V end was cut by 3 bases, the J end by 5 bases, with 9 bases between. The CDR3 contains 13 residues. The chain's CDR3 is CATSDRTVYGYTF. In nucleotides, the CDR3 is TGTGCCACCAGTGATCGGACAGTATATGGCTACACCTTC.

This clonotype was seen a few times. V and J are TRBV5-1 and TRBJ1-4; 7 bases match TRBD1. Per the germline V gene, CDR1 is SGHRS and CDR2 is YFSETQ. V lost 4 bases and J lost 8; bases outside the gene matches: 8. The CDR3 loop spans 14 amino acids. The CDR3 loop is CASSTGQRAEKLFF. The DNA of the CDR3 is TGCGCCAGCAGCACGGGACAGCGTGCCGAAAAACTGTTTTTT.

The rearrangement joins TRBV2 to TRBJ2-6; the match to TRBD1 covers 8 bases. Trimming took 7 bases from V and 0 from J; bases not matched to a gene: 8. CDR1 SNHLY and CDR2 FYNNEI come from the germline V gene. The CDR3 runs 17 residues. The CDR3, as DNA: TGTGCCAGCAAGGACAGGGATTGGTTCTCTGGGGCCAACGTCCTGACTTTC. This gives the protein CASKDRDWFSGANVLTF. Together with reference TRBV2 and TRBJ2-6, the CDR3 gives the full variable domain: EPEVTQTPSHQVTQMGQEVILRCVPISNHLYFYWYRQILGQKVEFLVSFYNNEISEKSEIFDDQFSVERPDGSNFTLKIRSTKLEDSAMYFCASKDRDWFSGANVLTFGAGSRLTVL.

The DNA for the CDR3 is TGCAGCTGTTCCGGAGCGGGGTTGGAGACCCAGTACTTC. It is translated as CSCSGAGLETQYF. The rearrangement links TRBV29-1 to TRBJ2-5; 7 bases map to TRBD2. The CDR3 has 13 residues. Germline V gene lookup returns CDR1 SQVTM and CDR2 ANQGSEA. After removal of 8 bases from V and 5 bases from J, the junction contained 11 bases not matched to a gene.

The J gene is TRBJ2-1, the V gene TRBV18, with D unclear. Trimming cost V 0 bases and J 6 bases, with 12 bases left between them. CDR3 length equals 15 residues. CDR1 and CDR2 (germline): KGHSH, LQKENI. CDR3 sequence reads: CASSPPGFYPNEQFF. The CDR3 coding sequence is TGTGCCAGCTCACCACCGGGATTCTACCCCAATGAGCAGTTCTTC.

The chain uses TRBV6-5 and TRBJ2-4; D gene unclear. CDR3 size: 15 residues. V shed 10 bases and J shed 0 bases, with 16 bases lying between them. Germline V gives CDR1 MNHEY, CDR2 SVGAGI. The CDR3 region has the DNA TGTGCCACCCGAAGGACGGGTCCAGCCAAAAACATTCAGTACTTC. This sequence encodes CATRRTGPAKNIQYF.

This clonotype was detected many times. The chain carries TRBV4-1 and TRBJ2-5; D perhaps matches TRBD2 (6 bases). The V gene's germline CDR1 is MGHRA and CDR2 YSYEKL. The CDR3 has 15 amino acids. V was shortened by 4 bases and J by 4 bases, with 16 bases between the two germline ends. CDR3 sequence reads: CASSPLGGSLETQYF. The CDR3 nucleotides are TGCGCCAGCAGCCCTTTGGGGGGTAGCCTAGAGACCCAGTACTTC.

The chain combines TRBV6-6 with TRBJ2-2; possibly TRBD2 for D (5 bases). CDR1 MNHNY and CDR2 SVGAGI come from the germline V gene (reference sequence). V shed 6 bases and J shed 4 bases, with 12 bases lying between them. The CDR3 totals 14 residues. This chain's CDR3 is CASRYPDFTGELFF. The CDR3 DNA follows: TGTGCCAGCAGGTACCCGGACTTCACCGGGGAGCTGTTTTTT.

This clonotype came up a few times. The chain recombines TRBV21-1 with TRBJ2-7. TRBV21-1 is listed as a pseudogene. The CDR3 extends over 14 amino acids. CDR3 sequence reads: CASSPRTSSYEQYV. CDR3 DNA: TGTGCCAGCAGCCCTCGAACCAGCTCCTACGAGCAGTACGTC.

This clonotype has ten or more counts. This chain uses TRBV6-2 or TRBV6-3 with TRBJ2-1; D is possibly TRBD1 (5 bases). The CDR3 runs 15 residues. In germline, CDR1 is MNHEY, CDR2 SVGEGT. Deletions cut 6 bases from V and 0 bases from J, with 12 bases between. The CDR3 coding sequence is TGTGCCAGCAGCCTAGAACAGGACTCCTACAATGAGCAGTTCTTC. It codes for CASSLEQDSYNEQFF.

This chain uses TRBV20-1 with TRBJ2-5; 7 positions agree with TRBD2. The ends lost 0 bases at V and 2 bases at J; junction bases unmatched: 9. This CDR3 has 16 amino acids. CDR1 is DFQATT, CDR2 SNEGSKA, per germline (reference sequence). The CDR3 DNA reads as TGCAGTGCTAGAGATATGGGCGGGGGTCGGCAAGAGACCCAGTACTTC. This sequence encodes CSARDMGGGRQETQYF.

This clonotype has just a few counts. This sequence joins TRBV29-1 and TRBJ1-2; D gene unclear. In germline, CDR1 is SQVTM, CDR2 ANQGSEA. The V end lost 0 bases, the J end lost 3 bases, and 14 bases lay between the germline ends. This CDR3 spans 15 amino acids. In DNA form, the CDR3 reads TGCAGCGTTGAAGATCGGACCAGCTCCGACTATGGCTACACCTTC. Encoded protein: CSVEDRTSSDYGYTF.

This clonotype was recorded a few times. This chain joins TRBV29-1 and TRBJ2-5; 15 bases fit TRBD2. The CDR3 runs to 14 residues. Germline lookup yields CDR1 SQVTM and CDR2 ANQGSEA. J gave up 5 bases and V 3 bases, and 1 base lay outside the gene matches. The CDR3 loop reads CSVEGTSGGETQYF. The CDR3 DNA follows: TGCAGCGTTGAGGGGACTAGCGGGGGGGAGACCCAGTACTTC.

Only a few counts were recorded for this clonotype. The V call is TRBV5-1, the J call TRBJ1-2; D is uncertain. The germline V gene has CDR1 SGHRS and CDR2 YFSETQ. The CDR3 is 14 residues long. Trimming took 7 bases from V and 6 from J, leaving 19 bases between them. CDR3 region: CASAPSAVSDGYTF. The CDR3 DNA reads as TGCGCCAGCGCCCCTTCGGCTGTGAGTGATGGCTACACCTTC.

J is TRBJ1-2 and V is TRBV6-5; D is possibly TRBD1 (6 bases). The CDR3 totals 15 residues. From germline, CDR1 is MNHEY and CDR2 SVGAGI. The V end lost 6 bases, the J end lost 4 bases, and 18 bases lay between the germline ends. CDR3 in amino acids: CASSQTTGLSYGYTF. DNA for the CDR3: TGTGCCAGCAGCCAGACGACAGGCCTATCCTATGGCTACACCTTC.

This clonotype came up a few times. The chain employs TRBV11-1 and TRBJ2-5, with a tentative D call TRBD1 (6 bases). There are 13 residues in the CDR3. Looked up from germline, CDR1 is SGHAT and CDR2 is FQDESV (reference sequence). V was clipped by 5 bases and J by 0 bases, with 7 bases between them. CDR3 region: CASSTGYQETQYF. The CDR3 coding sequence is TGTGCCAGCAGCACAGGGTACCAAGAGACCCAGTACTTC.

This clonotype was picked up one time. This rearrangement joins TRBV7-2 to TRBJ2-5; no definite D call. CDR1 and CDR2 from the germline V gene are SGHTA and FQGNSA. Trimming pared 5 bases from V and 5 bases from J, leaving 9 bases between. This CDR3 comprises 12 residues. The CDR3 coding sequence is TGTGCCAGCAGCGTCCTTGGGGAGACCCAGTACTTC. Protein product: CASSVLGETQYF.